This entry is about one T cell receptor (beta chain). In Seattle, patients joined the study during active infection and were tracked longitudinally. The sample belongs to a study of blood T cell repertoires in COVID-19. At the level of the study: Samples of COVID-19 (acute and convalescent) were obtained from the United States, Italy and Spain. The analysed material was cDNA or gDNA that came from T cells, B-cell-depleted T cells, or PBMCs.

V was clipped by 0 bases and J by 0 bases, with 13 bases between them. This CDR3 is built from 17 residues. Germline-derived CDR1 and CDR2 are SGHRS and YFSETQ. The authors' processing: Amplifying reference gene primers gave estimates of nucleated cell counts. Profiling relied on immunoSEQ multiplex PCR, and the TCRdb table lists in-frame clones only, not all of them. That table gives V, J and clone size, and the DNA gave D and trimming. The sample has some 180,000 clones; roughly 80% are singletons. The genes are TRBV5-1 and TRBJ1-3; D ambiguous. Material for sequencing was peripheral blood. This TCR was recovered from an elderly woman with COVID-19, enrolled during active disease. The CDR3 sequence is CASSLVEIGISGNTIYF. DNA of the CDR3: TGCGCCAGCAGCTTGGTCGAGATTGGTATCTCTGGAAACACCATATATTTT.